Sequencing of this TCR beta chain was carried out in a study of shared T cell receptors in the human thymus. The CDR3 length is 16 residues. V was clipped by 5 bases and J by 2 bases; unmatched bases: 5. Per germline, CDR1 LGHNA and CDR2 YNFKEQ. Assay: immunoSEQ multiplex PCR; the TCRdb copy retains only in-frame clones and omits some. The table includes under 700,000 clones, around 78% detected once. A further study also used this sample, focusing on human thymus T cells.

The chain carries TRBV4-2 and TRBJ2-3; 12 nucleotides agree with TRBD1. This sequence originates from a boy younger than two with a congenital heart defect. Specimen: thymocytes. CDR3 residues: CASSSRDRGPTDTQYF. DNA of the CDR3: TGTGCCAGCAGCAGCCGGGACAGGGGGCCCACAGATACGCAGTATTTT.